This passage covers 29 T cell receptor beta chains from one sample sequenced in a study of cytomegalovirus exposure and HLA in healthy donors. Both 60 Vbeta primers and 13 Jbeta primers went into the PCR. Libraries were prepared by immunoSEQ multiplex PCR; TCRdb keeps only in-frame clonotypes and omits some of them. The sample holds 110,000 to 150,000 clones, approximately 81% seen once. Sequences were obtained from PBMCs. These receptors were obtained from a middle-aged woman in good health and CMV-seropositive.

The genes are TRBV4-2 and TRBJ1-1; a possible D gene is TRBD1 (5 bases). Trimming left V 0 bases short and J 6 bases short, with 8 bases between. Germline V gene data show CDR1 as LGHNA and CDR2 as YNFKEQ. CDR3 length equals 13 residues. The CDR3 spells CASSQDPGAEAFF. CDR3 in DNA: TGTGCCAGCAGCCAAGACCCGGGGGCTGAAGCTTTCTTT.

This clone was detected only a few times. The chain recombines TRBV5-6 with TRBJ1-4; D gene ambiguous. V was shortened by 0 bases and J by 7 bases, with 10 bases between the two germline ends. Germline V gene data show CDR1 as SGHDT and CDR2 as YYEEEE. The CDR3 is made up of 14 amino acids. In DNA, the CDR3 is TGTGCCAGCAGCTTGGGGGCGTTTCGTGAAAAACTGTTTTTT. Translating gives CASSLGAFREKLFF. The full variable domain, completed using reference TRBV5-6 and TRBJ1-4, is DAGVTQSPTHLIKTRGQQVTLRCSPKSGHDTVSWYQQALGQGPQFIFQYYEEEERQRGNFPDRFSGHQFPNYSSELNVNALLLGDSALYLCASSLGAFREKLFFGSGTQLSVL.

The gene calls are TRBV7-2 and TRBJ1-2; 7 nucleotides line up with TRBD1. The CDR3 length is 15 residues. Germline CDR1 is SGHTA and CDR2 is FQGNSA. V was clipped by 5 bases and J by 4 bases; unmatched bases: 10. In nucleotides, the CDR3 is TGTGCCAGCAGCCCGAGGGACAGACTCCTCTATGGCTACACCTTC. This gives the protein CASSPRDRLLYGYTF.

The chain recombines TRBV6-6 with TRBJ2-5, with TRBD2 identical over 8 bases. The CDR3 is 16 amino acids. CDR1 and CDR2 (germline): MNHNY, SVGAGI (reference sequence). Germline trimming cut 0 bases from V and 2 bases from J; bases unmatched to any gene: 5. The CDR3 DNA follows: TGTGCCAGCAGTTACTCCCGGGGGGGGAAACAAGAGACCCAGTACTTC. It codes for CASSYSRGGKQETQYF.

The chain is built from TRBV5-5 and TRBJ2-7, with TRBD2 matching 11 bases. Germline assignment: CDR1 SGHKS and CDR2 YYEKEE (reference sequence). The CDR3 sequence is 14 residues long. Trimming removed 0 bases from V and 6 bases from J; junction bases left unmatched: 2. The CDR3 DNA sequence: TGTGCCAGCAGCTTGGGACTAGCGGGAATCGAGCAGTACTTC. Protein: CASSLGLAGIEQYF.

This clone was detected only once. One end of the junction varies from germline; a read error may be responsible. The chain uses TRBV7-9 and TRBJ2-7; D is perhaps TRBD2 (5 bases). The CDR3 runs 15 residues. Germline V CDR1 and CDR2: SEHNR, FQNEAQ (reference sequence). The CDR3 DNA reads as TGTTCCAGCCTTACATGGGCTAGCAACCTATCCGAGCAGTACTTC. Translation gives CSSLTWASNLSEQYF. The full variable domain, completed using reference TRBV7-9 and TRBJ2-7, is DTGVSQNPRHKITKRGQNVTFRCDPISEHNRLYWYRQTLGQGPEFLTYFQNEAQLEKSRLLSDRFSAERPKGSFSTLEIQRTEQGDSAMYLCSSLTWASNLSEQYFGPGTRLTVT.

There are a few counts of this clone. This chain connects TRBV28 to TRBJ1-5; a weak D match, TRBD1 (5 bases). Trimming pared 6 bases from V and 7 bases from J, leaving 22 bases between. The CDR3 extends over 16 amino acids. Germline assignment: CDR1 MDHEN and CDR2 SYDVKM. The CDR3 DNA is TGTGCCAGCAGGGAGACAGTCAGGGCAGGTCTACAGCCCCAGCATTTT. This gives the protein CASRETVRAGLQPQHF.

For this clone: The same CDR3 also results from other DNA sequences found in this sample. The V call is TRBV9, the J call TRBJ2-1; D remains ambiguous. Germline loops: CDR1 SGDLS, CDR2 YYNGEE. Between the trimmed V and J ends, which lost 2 bases and 7 bases, there was a span of 10 bases. The CDR3 has 13 residues. For the CDR3, the DNA is TGTGCCAGCAGCGTTGGCGGTGTGAATGAGCAGTTCTTC. It codes for CASSVGGVNEQFF.

The rearrangement joins TRBV6-5 to TRBJ1-5, with 8 bases fitting TRBD1. This CDR3 spans 13 amino acids. Losses at the gene ends were 8 bases for V and 7 bases for J; bases not matched to a gene: 7. The germline CDR1 and CDR2 sequences are MNHEY and SVGAGI. CDR3 sequence reads: CASRTGRGQPQHF. DNA of the CDR3: TGTGCCAGCCGGACAGGGCGGGGACAGCCCCAGCATTTT.

V is TRBV9 and J is TRBJ2-3, with D hard to call. Germline lookup yields CDR1 SGDLS and CDR2 YYNGEE. The ends were cut back, 4 bases at V and 1 base at J, with 13 bases in the middle. This CDR3 has 15 amino acids. CDR3 residues: CASSLYNFGTDTQYF. The CDR3 DNA follows: TGTGCCAGCAGCCTTTATAATTTCGGCACAGATACGCAGTATTTT.

The CDR3 loop reads CASSPQGHEQYF. The CDR3 nucleotides are TGTGCCAGCAGCCCACAGGGCCACGAGCAGTACTTC. J is TRBJ2-7 and V is TRBV7-2, with a weak D call TRBD1 (6 bases). The V and J ends lost 5 bases and 5 bases respectively, with 10 bases between them. The CDR3 length is 12 residues. CDR1 and CDR2 from the germline V gene are SGHTA and FQGNSA.

The chain uses TRBV27 and TRBJ1-3; D remains ambiguous. Trimming stripped 4 bases from V and 4 bases from J, with 14 bases between. Germline V gene sequence: CDR1 MNHEY, CDR2 SMNVEV (reference sequence). CDR3 size: 15 residues. CDR3 coding DNA: TGTGCCAGCAGTTCATCACAAGTTTTGGGAAACACCATATATTTT. Its translation: CASSSSQVLGNTIYF.

The V and J genes are TRBV6-1 and TRBJ2-7; tentatively, D is TRBD1 (5 bases). This CDR3 is 16 amino acids long. Germline V gene data show CDR1 as MNHNS and CDR2 as SASEGT. Deletions cut 4 bases from V and 0 bases from J, with 16 bases between. CDR3 in amino acids: CASSGSRDWISYEQYF. CDR3 DNA: TGTGCCAGCAGTGGTAGCAGGGATTGGATCTCCTACGAGCAGTACTTC.

This clone was picked up one time. This rearrangement joins TRBV19 to TRBJ2-1, with a tentative D call TRBD1 (6 bases). With 6 bases removed from V and 2 bases from J, the gap between germline ends came to 14 bases. CDR1 and CDR2 (germline): LNHDA, SQIVND (reference sequence). CDR3 length equals 15 residues. Here the CDR3 reads CASSRTALAYNEQFF. The CDR3, as DNA: TGTGCCAGTAGCAGGACAGCTCTAGCCTACAATGAGCAGTTCTTC.

This clone has only a few counts. The chain is built from TRBV5-4 and TRBJ1-4, with 7 bases identical to TRBD1. This CDR3 is built from 15 residues. The germline V gene has CDR1 SGHNT and CDR2 YYREEE (reference sequence). Losses at the gene ends were 2 bases for V and 7 bases for J; bases not matched to a gene: 8. The CDR3 loop reads CASSFEGAEGEKLFF. Written as DNA, the CDR3 is TGTGCCAGCAGCTTCGAGGGGGCAGAGGGTGAAAAACTGTTTTTT.

A remark on this clone: This same CDR3 is encoded by further DNA sequences in the sample. The gene calls are TRBV30 and TRBJ1-2; 8 bases are shared with TRBD1. This CDR3 spans 13 amino acids. In germline, CDR1 is GTSNPN, CDR2 SVGIG (reference sequence). The J segment lost 4 bases and the V segment lost 6 bases, leaving 7 bases of the junction unmatched. In DNA, the CDR3 is TGTGCCTGTGCCAGGGACAGGCCCTATGGCTACACCTTC. Amino acids: CACARDRPYGYTF.

The rearrangement links TRBV5-4 to TRBJ2-3; TRBD1 agrees at 8 bases. The length of the CDR3 is 15 residues. V was clipped by 4 bases and J by 4 bases; unmatched bases: 8. Germline V gene lookup returns CDR1 SGHNT and CDR2 YYREEE (reference sequence). Here the CDR3 reads CASSLGQGGSDTQYF. CDR3 bases: TGTGCCAGCAGCCTCGGACAGGGAGGATCAGATACGCAGTATTTT.

The chain links TRBV6-5 to TRBJ1-4, with D perhaps TRBD1 (6 bases). V was cut by 6 bases and J by 5 bases, with 10 bases left in between. Germline V lookup: CDR1 MNHEY, CDR2 SVGAGI. This CDR3 spans 13 amino acids. Written as DNA, the CDR3 is TGTGCCAGCAGGTCAGGGGAAAATGAAAAACTGTTTTTT. Its protein is CASRSGENEKLFF.

V usage is TRBV27 and J usage is TRBJ2-7; the D gene is possibly TRBD1 (6 bases). CDR1 is MNHEY and CDR2 is SMNVEV in the germline V gene (reference sequence). Trimming removed 7 bases from V and 7 bases from J, with 26 bases in between. There are 16 residues in the CDR3. The CDR3 bases are TGTGCCAGCACCCTAAAACCCTCCGGGACACTGAGAGAGCAGTACTTC. Amino acids: CASTLKPSGTLREQYF.

This chain links TRBV2 with TRBJ2-1; 13 bases are shared with TRBD2. This CDR3 has 16 residues. V lost 6 bases, J lost 10 bases, and 12 bases stayed unmatched. The V gene's germline CDR1 is SNHLY and CDR2 FYNNEI. The CDR3 sequence: CASRWDGTSGVGEQFF. CDR3 sequence (DNA): TGTGCCAGCAGATGGGACGGGACTAGCGGGGTGGGAGAGCAGTTCTTC. Full variable domain (missing parts from reference TRBV2 and TRBJ2-1): EPEVTQTPSHQVTQMGQEVILRCVPISNHLYFYWYRQILGQKVEFLVSFYNNEISEKSEIFDDQFSVERPDGSNFTLKIRSTKLEDSAMYFCASRWDGTSGVGEQFFGPGTRLTVL.

This chain connects TRBV19 to TRBJ1-5; TRBD1 aligns across 11 bases. CDR3 length: 17 residues. Germline CDR1 LNHDA, CDR2 SQIVND (reference sequence). The ends lost 4 bases at V and 6 bases at J; junction bases unmatched: 11. The CDR3 DNA reads as TGTGCCAGTAGTACACGGGACAGGGGGGGAGGAGGTCAGCCCCAGCATTTT. This codes for CASSTRDRGGGGQPQHF.

The chain is built from TRBV7-2 and TRBJ1-2; D unclear. The CDR3 runs to 11 residues. Per the germline V gene, CDR1 is SGHTA and CDR2 is FQGNSA. V was trimmed by 4 bases and J by 3 bases, leaving 3 bases between them. CDR3 sequence reads: CASSSYYGYTF. For the CDR3, the DNA is TGTGCCAGCAGCTCTTACTATGGCTACACCTTC.

This clone turned up a few times. The chain couples TRBV11-3 to TRBJ1-1; D is perhaps TRBD1 (6 bases). The CDR3 has 14 residues. From germline, CDR1 is SGHNT and CDR2 YENEEA. Trimming removed 6 bases from V and 1 base from J, with 12 bases in between. Here the CDR3 reads CASSPMGANTEAFF. The CDR3 region has the DNA TGTGCCAGCAGTCCGATGGGGGCGAACACTGAAGCTTTCTTT. Full variable domain (outside the CDR3, taken from reference TRBV11-3 and TRBJ1-1): EAGVVQSPRYKIIEKKQPVAFWCNPISGHNTLYWYLQNLGQGPELLIRYENEEAVDDSQLPKDRFSAERLKGVDSTLKIQPAELGDSAVYLCASSPMGANTEAFFGQGTRLTVV.

V usage is TRBV4-1 and J usage is TRBJ2-7; 10 bases are a match to TRBD1. Germline V CDR1 and CDR2: MGHRA, YSYEKL. This CDR3 comprises 17 residues. With V trimmed by 1 base and J by 4 bases, 10 bases remained unmatched. CDR3 sequence reads: CASSQADPGQGSYEQYF. The CDR3 bases are TGCGCCAGCAGCCAAGCGGATCCGGGACAGGGGAGTTACGAGCAGTACTTC.

The chain links TRBV7-2 to TRBJ2-7; 8 bases fit TRBD2. The CDR3 contains 15 residues. The J segment lost 5 bases and the V segment lost 5 bases, leaving 11 bases of the junction unmatched. CDR1 and CDR2 (germline): SGHTA, FQGNSA. CDR3 sequence (DNA): TGTGCCAGCAGCCCCCTCACGGGGGGGCCTGACGAGCAGTACTTC. Protein sequence: CASSPLTGGPDEQYF.

This chain joins TRBV5-1 and TRBJ2-5, with TRBD1 matching over 7 bases. V was clipped by 2 bases and J by 5 bases; unmatched bases: 6. CDR1 and CDR2 (germline): SGHRS, YFSETQ. This CDR3 has 14 amino acids. The CDR3 DNA is TGCGCCAGCAGCTTACAGACAGGGTTGGAGACCCAGTACTTC. Its translation: CASSLQTGLETQYF.

The CDR3 DNA reads TGCGCCAGCAGCTTGGAACAACCCCTGCTTGAGCAGTACTTC. Translated: CASSLEQPLLEQYF. The chain recombines TRBV5-1 with TRBJ2-7; D unclear. CDR1 and CDR2 (germline): SGHRS, YFSETQ. V gave up 0 bases and J gave up 7 bases, with 14 bases separating them. The CDR3 is 14 amino acids.

The chain combines TRBV14 with TRBJ2-1, with D unresolved. Germline loops: CDR1 SGHDN, CDR2 FVKESK. This CDR3 has 16 residues. Trimming pared 5 bases from V and 2 bases from J, leaving 16 bases between. This CDR3 is CASSSVVQYTYNEQFF. The CDR3 bases are TGTGCCAGCAGCTCCGTAGTACAGTACACCTACAATGAGCAGTTCTTC.

The rearrangement uses TRBV6-6 and TRBJ1-5; TRBD1 matches 7 bases. This CDR3 contains 12 residues. Germline lookup yields CDR1 MNHNY and CDR2 SVGAGI (reference sequence). V was clipped by 6 bases and J by 11 bases; unmatched bases: 7. This CDR3 reads CASRLQGRAQHF. The CDR3, as DNA: TGTGCCAGCAGGCTACAGGGGCGGGCCCAGCATTTT.